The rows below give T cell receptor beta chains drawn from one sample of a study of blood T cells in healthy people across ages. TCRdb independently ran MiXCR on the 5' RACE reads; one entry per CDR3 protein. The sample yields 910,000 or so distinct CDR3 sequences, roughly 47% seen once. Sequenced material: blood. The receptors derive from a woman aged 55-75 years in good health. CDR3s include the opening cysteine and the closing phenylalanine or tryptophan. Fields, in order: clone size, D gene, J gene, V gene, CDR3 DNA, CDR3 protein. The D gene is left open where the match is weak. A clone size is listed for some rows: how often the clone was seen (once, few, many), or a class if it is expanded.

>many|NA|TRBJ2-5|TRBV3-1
TGTGCCAGCAGAGGGGAGACCCAGTACTTC
CASRGETQYF
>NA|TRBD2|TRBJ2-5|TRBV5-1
TGCGCCAGCAGCCTACTAGCGGGAGGCCATAATGAGCAGTACTTC
CASSLLAGGHNEQYF
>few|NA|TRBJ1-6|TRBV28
TGTGCCAGCAGTCTCCTGAATTCACCCCTCCACTTT
CASSLLNSPLHF
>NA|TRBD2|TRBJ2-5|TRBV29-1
TGCAGCGTTGACTCTAGCGGGAGTGGCAATGAGCAGTACTTC
CSVDSSGSGNEQYF
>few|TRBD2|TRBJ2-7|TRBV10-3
TGTGCCATCAGCATGGAGGGACTAGTCAACGAGCAGTACTTC
CAISMEGLVNEQYF
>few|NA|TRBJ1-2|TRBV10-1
TGCGCCAGCCTCTATGGCTACACCTTC
CASLYGYTF
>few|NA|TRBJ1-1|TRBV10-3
TGTGCCATCAAATCTTCCGGTGAAGCTTTCTTT
CAIKSSGEAFF
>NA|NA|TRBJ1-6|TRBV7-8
TGTGCCAGCAGCGACAATGGGGGTGGGAATTCACCCCTCCACTTT
CASSDNGGGNSPLHF
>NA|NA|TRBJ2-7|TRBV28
TGTGCCAGCAGTTATAGTAGGCTAGCTGTCGGCGAGCAGTACTTC
CASSYSRLAVGEQYF
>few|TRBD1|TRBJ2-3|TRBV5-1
TGCGCCAGCAGCTTGGGGACAGGGTATTATGCAGATACGCAGTATTTT
CASSLGTGYYADTQYF
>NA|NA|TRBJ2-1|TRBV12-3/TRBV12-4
TGTGCCAGCAGTTTAGATCATACAGGGATCTCCTACAATGAGCGGTTCTTC
CASSLDHTGISYNERFF
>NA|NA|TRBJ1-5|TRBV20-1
TGCAGTGCTAGCAACAGGGCGATTCAGCCCCAGCATTTT
CSASNRAIQPQHF
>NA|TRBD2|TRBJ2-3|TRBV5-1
TGCGCCAGCAGCCAAACTAGCGGGAGTGGGTATACGCAGTATTTT
CASSQTSGSGYTQYF
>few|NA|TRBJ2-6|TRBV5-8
TGTGCCAGCAGCTTCCTAGTCAGGTCTAGCTCTGGGGCCAACGTCCTGACTTTC
CASSFLVRSSSGANVLTF
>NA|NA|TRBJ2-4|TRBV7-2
TGTGCCAGCAGCGTACAGGGTACTTGGGGCAAAAACATTCAGTACTTC
CASSVQGTWGKNIQYF
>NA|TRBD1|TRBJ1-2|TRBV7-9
TGTGCCAGCAGCCAAGGGACAGGGGCTAACTATGGCTACACCTTC
CASSQGTGANYGYTF
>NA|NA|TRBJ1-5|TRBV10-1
TGCGCCAGCAGCGGGGACGCGGAACAGCCCCAGCATTTT
CASSGDAEQPQHF
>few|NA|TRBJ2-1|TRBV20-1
TGCAGTGCCCCAGGGGAGGGTACCGAACCCCTGTTCTTC
CSAPGEGTEPLFF
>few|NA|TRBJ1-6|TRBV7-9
TGTGCCAGCAAACGGACAGAAAATTCACCCCTCCACTTT
CASKRTENSPLHF
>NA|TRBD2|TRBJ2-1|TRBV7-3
TGTGCTAGCGGGGATATTCCAGGAGGCGGTTACAATGAGCAGTTCTTC
CASGDIPGGGYNEQFF
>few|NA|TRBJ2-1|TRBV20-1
TGCAGTGCCCCCCGGGGTGGGGGCAACAATGAGCAGTTCTTC
CSAPRGGGNNEQFF
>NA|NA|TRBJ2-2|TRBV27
TGTGCCAGCAGTTCCGCAGGGGTTCTGGACACCGGGGAGCTGTTTTTT
CASSSAGVLDTGELFF
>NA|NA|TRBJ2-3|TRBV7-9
TGTGCCAGCAGCGGCACGGCCGATAGCACAGATACGCAGTATTTT
CASSGTADSTDTQYF
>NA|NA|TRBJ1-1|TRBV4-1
TGCGCCAGCAGCCATGATAGGGGCCGGGGGCTAAACACTGAAGTTTTCTTT
CASSHDRGRGLNTEVFF
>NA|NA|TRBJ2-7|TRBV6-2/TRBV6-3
TGTGCCAGCAGTTACTCTGTAGCCACCTACGAGCAGTACTTC
CASSYSVATYEQYF
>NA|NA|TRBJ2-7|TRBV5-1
TGCGCCAGCAGGGGTGACTGGAGCTCCTACGAGCAGTACTTC
CASRGDWSSYEQYF
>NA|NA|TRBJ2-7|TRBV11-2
TGTGCCAGCAGCTTAGTTGTGGAGACCTACGAGCAGTACTTC
CASSLVVETYEQYF
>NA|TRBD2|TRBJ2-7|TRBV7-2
TGTGCCAGCAGCGAAACTAGCGCAACCTACGAGCAGTACTTC
CASSETSATYEQYF
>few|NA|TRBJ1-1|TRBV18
TGTGCCAGCTCCCAGCGGGGGCTTACTGAAGCTTTCTTT
CASSQRGLTEAFF
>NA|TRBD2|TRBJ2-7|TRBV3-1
TGTGCCAGCAGCCAGAGGGAGGGCCCCTACGAGCAGTACTTC
CASSQREGPYEQYF
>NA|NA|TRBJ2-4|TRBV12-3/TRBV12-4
TGTGCCAGCAGCAAACTAAACATTCAGTACTTC
CASSKLNIQYF
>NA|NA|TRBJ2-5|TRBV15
TGTGCCACCAGCGGTGGGCCCCAAGAGACCCAGTACTTC
CATSGGPQETQYF
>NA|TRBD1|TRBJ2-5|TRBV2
TGTGCCAGCATGGGACAGGGATTAGAGACCCAGTACTTC
CASMGQGLETQYF
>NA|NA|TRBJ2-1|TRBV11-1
TGTGCCAGCAGTACCCTTAGTGGAGACAATGAGCAGTTCTTC
CASSTLSGDNEQFF
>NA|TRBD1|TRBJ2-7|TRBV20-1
TGCAGTGCTAGAACCGGGACAGCAATCGAGCAGTACTTC
CSARTGTAIEQYF
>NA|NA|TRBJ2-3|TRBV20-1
TGCAGTGCTAGGGAGACAGCCAGGGTTACAGATACGCAGTATTTT
CSARETARVTDTQYF
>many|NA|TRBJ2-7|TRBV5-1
TGCGCCAGCAGCTTACGGGATTACGAGCAGTACTTC
CASSLRDYEQYF
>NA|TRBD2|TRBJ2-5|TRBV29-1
TGCAGCGCGGGACTAGCGACGTACGGGCAGTACTTC
CSAGLATYGQYF
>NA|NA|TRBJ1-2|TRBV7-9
TGTGCCAGCAGGACGACAGCTAACTATGGCTACACCTTC
CASRTTANYGYTF
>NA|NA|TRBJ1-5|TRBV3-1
TGTGCCAGCAGCCCGGCTCAGGGAGCCAATCAGCCCCAGCATTTT
CASSPAQGANQPQHF
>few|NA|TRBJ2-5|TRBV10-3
TGTGCCATCAGACAAGACAATTTGAAAGAGACCCAGTACTTC
CAIRQDNLKETQYF
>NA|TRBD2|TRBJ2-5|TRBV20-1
TGCAGTGCTAGAAGCGGGAGGGAGGAGACCCAGTACTTC
CSARSGREETQYF
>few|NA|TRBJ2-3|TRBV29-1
TGCAGCGTTGAACGCTCCCGGCCAGATACGCAGTATTTT
CSVERSRPDTQYF
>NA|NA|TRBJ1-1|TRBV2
TGTGCCAGCAGTGAACGCAGGCAAAGTGAAGCTTTCTTT
CASSERRQSEAFF
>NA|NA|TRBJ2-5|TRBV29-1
TGCAGCGTTGATGCGGGAAGGTCAAGTGAGCAGTACTTC
CSVDAGRSSEQYF
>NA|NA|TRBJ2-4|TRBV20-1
TGCAGTGCTAGGGAAGGGGTAGTCAAAAACATTCAGTACTTC
CSAREGVVKNIQYF
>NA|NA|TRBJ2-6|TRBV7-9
TGTGCCAGCAGCGCGACTTCCAGGGCGACCAACGTCCTGACTTTC
CASSATSRATNVLTF
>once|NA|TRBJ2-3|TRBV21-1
TGTGCCAGCAGCAACTCTGTGGTTTGGACAGATACGCAGTATTTT
CASSNSVVWTDTQYF
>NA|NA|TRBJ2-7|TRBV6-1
TGTGCCAGCAGTGAAGGTAACGGGGCAGCCTACGAGCAGTACTTC
CASSEGNGAAYEQYF
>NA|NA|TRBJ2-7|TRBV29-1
TGCAGCGGTGATGAAACCGGCGAGCAGTACTTC
CSGDETGEQYF
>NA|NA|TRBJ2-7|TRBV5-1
TGCGCCAGCAGCTTTCTACCAGCAAGCTCCTACGAGCAGTACTTC
CASSFLPASSYEQYF
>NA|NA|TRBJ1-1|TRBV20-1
TGCAGTGCTTCTGGCCGTCTCGAAGCTTTCTTT
CSASGRLEAFF
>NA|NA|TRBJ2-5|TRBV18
TGTGCCAGCTCACCAGGAGGGGATCCCCTTTTTGGCCAGTACTTC
CASSPGGDPLFGQYF
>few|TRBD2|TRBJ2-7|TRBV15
TGTGCCACCAGCAGAGGTCCCGGGACTAGCTCCTACGAGCAGTACTTC
CATSRGPGTSSYEQYF
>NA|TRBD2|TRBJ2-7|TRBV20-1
TGCAGTGCTTCCGGGACTAGCATTGCCGACGAGCAGTACTTC
CSASGTSIADEQYF
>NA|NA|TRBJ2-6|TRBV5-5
TGTGCCAGCAGCTTGATGTGGTCCCCTCAAGGGGCCAACGTCCTGACTTTC
CASSLMWSPQGANVLTF
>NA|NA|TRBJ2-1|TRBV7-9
TGTGCCAGCAGCTTAGAGGCCAGCGCCAATGAGCAGTTCTTC
CASSLEASANEQFF
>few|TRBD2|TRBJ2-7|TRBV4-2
TGTGCCAGCAGCCAAAGTCTTAGGACTAGCGGGGCTTATTCCTACGAGCAGTACTTC
CASSQSLRTSGAYSYEQYF
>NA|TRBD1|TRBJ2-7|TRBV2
TGTGCCAGCAGTCCCACGCTCGTGTCCCGGACAGGAGCCTCCTACGAGCAGTACTTC
CASSPTLVSRTGASYEQYF